This T cell receptor beta chain was sequenced for a study of blood T cell repertoires in COVID-19 (dated by TCRdb to 2019 to 2021). Regarding the research as a whole: Samples from collaborators originated in the United States, Italy and Spain and spanned both the acute and convalescent phases of COVID-19. Sample metadata almost always included a de-identified subject ID, COVID-19 status, age in years and sex. The dataset comprised deeply sampled blood TCRbeta repertoires from subjects exposed to, actively infected with, or recovered from COVID-19. HLA class I and class II types, where available, came from metadata supplied by the sample provider rather than from assay-based typing. The repertoires were released in a freely available public database intended as a resource for research on the immune response to SARS-CoV-2. Samples came from the ongoing ImmuneRACE study (first 160 participants) plus 1,254 subjects from 6 global collaborators. The material from the prospective study consisted of cDNA or gDNA derived from T cells, B-cell-depleted T cells, or PBMCs. What the work shows at the level of the full study, not this receptor alone: The quantity of clinical and demographic metadata differed by source and by participant and was supplied without curation.

Each collaborating institution followed its own protocols to collect whole blood in K2EDTA tubes. For TCRbeta analysis, collaborators shipped samples in one of three forms: frozen whole blood, isolated PBMCs, or DNA extracted from either of those sample types. Notes on this clone: The antigen it binds to is not known. Per-nucleotide qualities are absent, and no much larger clonotype sits a single base away.

The immunoSEQ Assay, a bias-controlled multiplex PCR, was used to amplify TCRbeta CDR3 regions from genomic DNA. The authors' pipeline ran thus. Within the assay, amplification of reference gene primers was used to estimate how many nucleated cells each sample contained. To quantify the absolute abundance of each unique TCRbeta CDR3 rearrangement, sequence reads were collapsed and filtered. Productive Simpson clonality was computed per sample as the square root of Simpson's diversity index over productive rearrangements. TCRdb provides this immuneACCESS table in a form limited to in-frame rearrangements. Some clones are lacking; in checked studies, under half of them reflect an unresolved V gene, and why the rest are absent is not known. V, J and clone size are those of that table, while D and trimming were read from the DNA. The sample table contains 75,000 to 80,000 clones; only one count was recorded for about 87% of them. About 9% of the sample comes from the top ten.

Sample: peripheral blood. This clonotype was obtained from a human donor in a cohort sampled during active COVID-19.

The DNA sequence is TGTGCCAGCTTTCTTGGGGACAGAGCTTATCTTAACTATGGCTACACCTTC. This codes for CASFLGDRAYLNYGYTF. The chain couples TRBV7-9 to TRBJ1-2, with 7 middle bases fitting TRBD1. The CDR3 goes from the cysteine to the phenylalanine over 17 residues. The kept DNA is CDR3 alone, 51 bases in frame from the first base. Clipping removes 8 bases from V and 1 base from J, with 16 as the unmatched junction base count. Taken from the germline V gene (reference sequence), the CDR1 and CDR2 loops are SEHNR and FQNEAQ.